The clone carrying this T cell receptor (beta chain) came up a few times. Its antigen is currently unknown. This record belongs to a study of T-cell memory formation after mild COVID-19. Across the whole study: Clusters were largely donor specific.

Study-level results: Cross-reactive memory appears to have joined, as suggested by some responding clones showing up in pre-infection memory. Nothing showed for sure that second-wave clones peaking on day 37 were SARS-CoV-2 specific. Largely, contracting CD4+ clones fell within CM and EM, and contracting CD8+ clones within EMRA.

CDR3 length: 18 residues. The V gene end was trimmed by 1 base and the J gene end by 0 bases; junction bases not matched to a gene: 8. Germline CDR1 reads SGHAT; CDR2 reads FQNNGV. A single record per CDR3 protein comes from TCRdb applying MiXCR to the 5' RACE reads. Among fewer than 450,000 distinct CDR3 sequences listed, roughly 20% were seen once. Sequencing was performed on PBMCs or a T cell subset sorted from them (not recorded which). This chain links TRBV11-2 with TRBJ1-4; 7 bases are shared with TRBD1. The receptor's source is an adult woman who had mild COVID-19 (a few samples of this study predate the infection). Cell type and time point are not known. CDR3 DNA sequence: TGTGCCAGCAGCTTAGGGGACAGCCTCTGGGCAACTAATGAAAAACTGTTTTTT. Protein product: CASSLGDSLWATNEKLFF.